A selection of T cell receptor beta chains follows, all from one sample in a study of blood T cell repertoires in COVID-19. The method was immunoSEQ multiplex PCR; TCRdb's version includes in-frame clones alone and lacks a portion of them. This table holds fewer than 300,000 clones, around four fifths found once. The sequencing sample was made of peripheral blood. The receptors originated from a man older than 75 with acute or convalescent COVID-19. The CDR3 runs from the conserved cysteine through the conserved F or W. Each record gives: J gene, clone size, V gene, D gene, CDR3 DNA, CDR3 protein. The D gene is left open where the match is weak. The listing skips clone size in some rows; elsewhere it reads once, few, many or a size class.

TRBJ2-5 | . | TRBV5-1 | TRBD2 | TGCGCCAGCAGCTATAGCGGGCTCCAAGAGACCCAGTACTTC | CASSYSGLQETQYF
TRBJ1-6 | . | TRBV30 | TRBD1 | TGTGCCTGGAGTCCCTCCTGGTCCGGGACAGCCGCTAATTCACCCCTCCACTTT | CAWSPSWSGTAANSPLHF
TRBJ2-7 | . | TRBV5-4 | TRBD2 | TGTGCCAGCAGCTTGGGACGGGAGGGATCCGAGCAGTACTTC | CASSLGREGSEQYF
TRBJ1-2 | once | TRBV21-1 | . | TGTGCCAGCAGCAAAGTCTACAGGGAGGGCTATGGCTACACCTTC | CASSKVYREGYGYTF
TRBJ1-2 | . | TRBV19 | TRBD1 | TGTGCCAGTAGTATTTCCACCGGACTACAGGGGGGCTACACCTTC | CASSISTGLQGGYTF
TRBJ2-5 | . | TRBV3-1/TRBV3-2 | TRBD2 | TGTGCCAGCAGCTCAACGGGACTAACGGAAGAGACCCAGTACTTC | CASSSTGLTEETQYF
TRBJ2-7 | . | TRBV5-1 | . | TGCGCCAGCAGCTTGTCTGTAGGGGGGGATGAGCAGTACTTC | CASSLSVGGDEQYF
TRBJ2-3 | . | TRBV20-1 | TRBD2 | TGCAGTGCTAGTCCGGGAGGCCCTAGACAGTATTTT | CSASPGGPRQYF
TRBJ2-2 | . | TRBV10-2 | . | TGCGCCAGCAGGGCTGCCAAACTAGGAGTTGGGGAGCTGTTTTTT | CASRAAKLGVGELFF
TRBJ1-5 | . | TRBV19 | TRBD1 | TGTGCCAGTAGTTCACAGGGGGCTGGCAATCAGCCCCAGCATTTT | CASSSQGAGNQPQHF
TRBJ1-1 | . | TRBV5-4 | TRBD1 | TGTGCCAGCAGCTCCGGGACAGGGGTTACTGAAGCTTTCTTT | CASSSGTGVTEAFF
TRBJ1-4 | . | TRBV30 | TRBD1 | TGTGCCTGGAGTGTAGGGCAGGGGGAGGAAAAACTGTTTTTT | CAWSVGQGEEKLFF
TRBJ2-2 | . | TRBV3-1/TRBV3-2 | TRBD2 | TGTGCCAGCAGCCCCGGACTAGGAGGCGGGGAGCTGTTTTTT | CASSPGLGGGELFF
TRBJ1-2 | . | TRBV12-3/TRBV12-4 | . | TGTGCCAGCAGTTTTGGGCAGCTTTATGGCTACACCTTC | CASSFGQLYGYTF
TRBJ1-6 | . | TRBV28 | . | TGTGCCAGCAGCACCCCGTCGGGGGATAATTCACCCCTCCACTTT | CASSTPSGDNSPLHF
TRBJ2-1 | . | TRBV9 | TRBD1 | TGTGCCAGCAGCGACCCACCGGGACAGGGCCGCAATGAGCAGTTCTTC | CASSDPPGQGRNEQFF
TRBJ2-1 | once | TRBV5-1 | . | TGCGCCAGCAGCTTGGAGTCAGGGGTTCATTCTGAGCAGTTCTTC | CASSLESGVHSEQFF
TRBJ2-2 | . | TRBV5-4 | TRBD1 | TGTGCCAGCAGCTTGGTACAGGGGGCGGGAACCGGGGAGCTGTTTTTT | CASSLVQGAGTGELFF
TRBJ1-4 | . | TRBV18 | . | TGTGCCAGCTCACCACTTACACAGAGTAATGAAAAACTGTTTTTT | CASSPLTQSNEKLFF
TRBJ2-5 | . | TRBV4-2 | TRBD2 | TGTGCCAGCAGCCAGGGACGGGGGGACCAAGAGACCCAGTACTTC | CASSQGRGDQETQYF
TRBJ2-3 | . | TRBV3-1/TRBV3-2 | TRBD1 | TGTGCCAGCAGCCACAGGGGGTCAGATACGCAGTATTTT | CASSHRGSDTQYF
TRBJ2-3 | . | TRBV10-1 | TRBD2 | TGCGCCAGCAGTGAGTCCACCGGGACTACCCGCACAGATACGCAGTATTTT | CASSESTGTTRTDTQYF
TRBJ1-6 | . | TRBV2 | TRBD1 | TGTGCCAGCAGTCAATTCCGGGACAGAGGTAATTCACCCCTCCACTTT | CASSQFRDRGNSPLHF
TRBJ1-2 | . | TRBV28 | TRBD1 | TGTGCCAGCGAGAACTCCTTAGGGACAGAAGACTATGGCTACACCTTC | CASENSLGTEDYGYTF
TRBJ1-2 | once | TRBV14 | . | TGTGCCAGCAGCCAAGATACAAAGAACTATGGCTACACCTTC | CASSQDTKNYGYTF
TRBJ1-4 | . | TRBV15 | . | TGTGCCACCAGCAGAGATCAGGGGTGGGATGAAAAACTGTTTTTT | CATSRDQGWDEKLFF
TRBJ1-1 | . | TRBV20-1 | . | TGCAGTGCTAGGGGAGACACTGAAGCTTTCTTT | CSARGDTEAFF
TRBJ2-2 | few | TRBV2 | . | TGTGCCAGCAAACAGGGTTTAGGAGCGAACACCGGGGAGCTGTTTTTT | CASKQGLGANTGELFF
TRBJ2-2 | few | TRBV30 | . | TGTGCCTGGAGTCTGGAGCGCACCGGGGAGCTGTTTTTT | CAWSLERTGELFF
TRBJ2-2 | . | TRBV19 | . | TGTGCCAGTAGTATTAGACAAAACACCGGGGAGCTGTTTTTT | CASSIRQNTGELFF
TRBJ1-6 | . | TRBV6-5 | TRBD1 | TGTGCCAGCAGCTCGGGACAGGGAAAATCACCCCTCCACTTT | CASSSGQGKSPLHF
TRBJ2-7 | . | TRBV7-9 | TRBD2 | TGTGCCAGCAGCCATGGGACTAGCGGGAGGTACGAGCAGTACTTC | CASSHGTSGRYEQYF
TRBJ2-5 | . | TRBV9 | . | TGTGCCAGCAGCCAAAGGCAGGGGCTGGGCGAGACCCAGTACTTC | CASSQRQGLGETQYF
TRBJ2-1 | medium-sized | TRBV7-9 | . | TGTGCCAGCACCCCGCCGGGGTACGGTGAGCAGTTCTTC | CASTPPGYGEQFF
TRBJ1-2 | . | TRBV2 | TRBD1 | TGTGCCAGCAGTTCACAGGGGAACCCTAACTATGGCTACACCTTC | CASSSQGNPNYGYTF
TRBJ1-5 | . | TRBV6-5 | . | TGTGCCAGCACTCTGGGACACGGGTTTGATCCCCAGCATTTT | CASTLGHGFDPQHF
TRBJ1-1 | . | TRBV1 | . | TGCACCAGCAGCCAAGATTTCGACGGAACGGGAGCTTTCTTT | CTSSQDFDGTGAFF